This T cell receptor beta chain was documented in a study of CD8 T cells in Susac syndrome. Study observations and caveats: The study's TCR sequencing and HLA analysis covered a relatively small number of individuals, and the study acknowledged this.

Reverse transcription of about 0.5 to 1 ug RNA was carried out with random hexamers. Coverage of TCR beta CDR3 amplification by immunoSEQ multiplex PCR extended to 54 Vbeta and 13 Jbeta. TCRdb reprocessed the immunoSEQ multiplex PCR reads via MiXCR and lists one record per CDR3 protein. The sample lists fewer than 90,000 distinct CDR3 sequences, approximately 93% occurring once. About this clonotype: As yet, its antigen is unknown.

Germline V gene sequence: CDR1 ENHRY, CDR2 SYGVKD. V was pared by 6 bases and J by 2 bases, with 16 bases between. CDR3 size: 16 residues. Source material: CD8+ T cells from PBMCs. The chain is built from TRBV10-3 and TRBJ1-4, with D maybe TRBD1 (6 bases). The sequence was collected from a human donor with Susac syndrome. The CDR3, as DNA: TGTGCCATCAGATCAGACAGGCCGGGGACTAATGAAAAACTGTTTTTT. Translating gives CAIRSDRPGTNEKLFF.